The sequence of this T cell receptor beta chain was determined in a study of cytomegalovirus exposure and HLA in healthy donors. Study-wide results and limits: TCR beta sequences reportedly predicted most subjects' HLA-A and HLA-B alleles accurately.

As for this clone: Its specificity is unknown.

The ends were cut back, 0 bases at V and 5 bases at J, with 14 bases in the middle. In germline, CDR1 is SGHNT, CDR2 YYREEE (reference sequence). This CDR3 has 15 residues. The PCR had 60 Vbeta and 13 Jbeta primers. Sequencing used immunoSEQ multiplex PCR; TCRdb keeps in-frame clones, though not all of them. Here the sample spans some 200,000 clones, 65% to 85% being singletons. The chain has TRBV5-4 and TRBJ1-2, with a tentative D call TRBD1 (5 bases). The receptor was derived from a boy aged 2-9 years in good health and CMV-seronegative. What was sequenced was PBMCs. The CDR3 reads CASSLAGQGVYGYTF. CDR3 DNA sequence: TGTGCCAGCAGCTTGGCTGGGCAGGGTGTTTATGGCTACACCTTC.